These 9 T cell receptor beta chains were sequenced from one sample in a study of blood T cells in healthy people across ages. Next came a second PCR, run for about 7 to 12 cycles, which used a sample-barcoded 5' primer along with a J-beta primer mix. MiXCR, applied by TCRdb to the 5' RACE reads, yields one record per CDR3 protein. The top ten clones hold 10% to 12% of a sample with around 1.5 million distinct CDR3 sequences, roughly 32% of them seen once. The specimen was blood. These receptors were obtained from a woman aged 25 to 45 in good health.

This clonotype was picked up many times. This chain links TRBV12-3 or TRBV12-4 with TRBJ2-5; D call uncertain. CDR3 length: 13 amino acids. V gave up 5 bases and J gave up 5 bases, with 12 bases separating them. CDR3 amino acids: CASSAALGETQYF. The CDR3 DNA sequence: TGTGCCAGCAGTGCGGCTTTAGGGGAGACCCAGTACTTC.

This chain connects TRBV10-3 to TRBJ2-5; possibly TRBD2 for D (5 bases). The J call could be wrong; TRBJ2-7 is a better fit for the DNA end. Germline V gene sequence: CDR1 ENHRY, CDR2 SYGVKD. This CDR3 has 14 amino acids. DNA for the CDR3: TGTGCCACCAAGGAGACCCTCGTGGGAGACGAGCAGTACTTC. This codes for CATKETLVGDEQYF.

The sample holds a few counts of this clonotype. The chain is built from TRBV4-1 and TRBJ1-5; TRBD1 matches 9 bases. V was pared by 0 bases and J by 4 bases, with 7 bases of the junction left unmatched. Germline assignment: CDR1 MGHRA and CDR2 YSYEKL. CDR3 length: 17 amino acids. The CDR3 loop reads CASSQDFTGGGNQPQHF. As DNA, the CDR3 is TGCGCCAGCAGCCAAGACTTCACAGGGGGCGGGAATCAGCCCCAGCATTTT.

This clonotype showed up just a few times. The V gene is TRBV6-5, the J gene TRBJ2-3, with TRBD1 matching 7 bases. The CDR3 length is 19 residues. Germline CDR1 reads MNHEY; CDR2 reads SVGAGI. With V trimmed by 0 bases and J by 1 base, 13 bases remained unmatched. CDR3 DNA: TGTGCCAGCAGTTACTCTCGTCGGGTGACAGGGAAGGGCACAGATACGCAGTATTTT. This sequence encodes CASSYSRRVTGKGTDTQYF.

This clonotype occurred a few times. This rearrangement joins TRBV27 to TRBJ2-5; TRBD1 matches 9 bases. Unmatched junction bases numbered 6, after V lost 5 bases and J lost 5 bases. This CDR3 region has 14 residues. Germline V gene lookup returns CDR1 MNHEY and CDR2 SMNVEV (reference sequence). The CDR3 loop reads CASSIHRGRETQYF. The CDR3 DNA sequence: TGTGCCAGCAGTATCCACAGGGGGCGGGAGACCCAGTACTTC.

The rearrangement uses TRBV2 and TRBJ2-1; D not certain. V was pared by 6 bases and J by 0 bases, with 12 bases between. The CDR3 totals 15 residues. Germline V gene sequence: CDR1 SNHLY, CDR2 FYNNEI. This CDR3 is CASRRHGSSYNEQFF. The CDR3 nucleotides are TGTGCCAGCAGAAGACATGGTAGCTCCTACAATGAGCAGTTCTTC.

A few counts support this clonotype. The chain recombines TRBV3-1 with TRBJ2-1; 7 nucleotides line up with TRBD2. Trimming removed 1 base from V and 9 bases from J; junction bases left unmatched: 12. The CDR3 is made up of 16 amino acids. CDR1 and CDR2 (germline): LGHDT, YNNKEL (reference sequence). The CDR3 nucleotides are TGTGCCAGCAGCCAAGGGCCGGCTAGCGGAAGGGGTGAGCAGTTCTTC. Protein sequence: CASSQGPASGRGEQFF.

The chain links TRBV10-3 to TRBJ1-1; possibly TRBD1 for D (6 bases). Germline V gives CDR1 ENHRY, CDR2 SYGVKD. Between the trimmed V and J ends, which lost 9 bases and 1 base, there was a span of 9 bases. CDR3 length equals 12 residues. The CDR3 coding sequence is TGTGCCATGGGGACACCGAACACTGAAGCTTTCTTT. Translation: CAMGTPNTEAFF.

The chain is built from TRBV27 and TRBJ2-5; D may be TRBD1 (6 bases). The CDR3 sequence is 13 residues long. Germline lookup yields CDR1 MNHEY and CDR2 SMNVEV (reference sequence). V lost 10 bases and J 9 bases, leaving 21 bases between the germline ends. The CDR3 coding sequence is TGTGCCACAGGCACAGGGCCAACCGGGGCCCAGTACTTC. It specifies CATGTGPTGAQYF.